The 9 T cell receptor beta chains listed next were all sequenced from one sample in a study of shared clonotypes between healthy human individuals. TCRdb's table, derived via immunoSEQ multiplex PCR, lists solely in-frame clones and lacks some. The repertoire holds some 2.1 million clones, with less than 95% as singletons. The naive CD8 subset, CD45RO-negative cells positively selected for CCR7, excluded terminally differentiated effector memory CD45RA+ cells. The sequencing input was naive CD8+ T cells sorted from blood. These receptors all come from a man aged 18-30 years in good health.

The V and J genes are TRBV4-1 and TRBJ2-1, with 15 positions matching TRBD2. The CDR3 extends over 19 amino acids. Losses at the gene ends were 4 bases for V and 0 bases for J; bases not matched to a gene: 7. Per the germline V gene, CDR1 is MGHRA and CDR2 is YSYEKL. The CDR3 protein is CASSRPGTSGGSSYNEQFF. The CDR3 DNA is TGCGCCAGCAGCCGACCCGGGACTAGCGGGGGGAGCTCCTACAATGAGCAGTTCTTC.

The V gene is TRBV4-1, the J gene TRBJ1-5; 8 bases fit TRBD1. This CDR3 has 17 amino acids. The junction had 16 bases not matched to a gene; V was cut back by 3 bases and J by 9 bases. Germline V gene sequence: CDR1 MGHRA, CDR2 YSYEKL. The CDR3, as DNA: TGCGCCAGCAGCCACCTTCAGGGGGACAGGTTGGTATCGCCCCAGCATTTT. Translated, it gives CASSHLQGDRLVSPQHF.

The chain recombines TRBV6-5 with TRBJ2-7; perhaps TRBD1 as D (5 bases). Trimming removed 8 bases from V and 2 bases from J, with 10 bases in between. The CDR3 contains 12 residues. CDR1 and CDR2 (germline): MNHEY, SVGAGI. The CDR3 protein is CASSDSPYEQYF. In nucleotides, the CDR3 is TGTGCCAGCTCAGACAGCCCCTACGAGCAGTACTTC.

The rearrangement joins TRBV10-3 to TRBJ1-3, with 7 positions matching TRBD1. The CDR3 length is 16 residues. The germline gives CDR1 ENHRY, CDR2 SYGVKD. V gave up 2 bases and J gave up 0 bases; unmatched junction bases: 4. The CDR3 DNA is TGTGCCATCAGTGAGCCGGACAGGCGCTCTGGAAACACCATATATTTT. It translates to CAISEPDRRSGNTIYF.

The rearrangement links TRBV27 to TRBJ2-7; 12 nucleotides match TRBD2. The junction had 19 bases not matched to a gene; V was cut back by 5 bases and J by 5 bases. The CDR3 consists of 19 residues. The germline V gene encodes CDR1 MNHEY and CDR2 SMNVEV (reference sequence). The DNA of the CDR3 is TGTGCCAGCAGTCCATCCCCAACCTTTTCTAGCGGGGGGGCACACGAGCAGTACTTC. It codes for CASSPSPTFSSGGAHEQYF.

This clone has just one count. This sequence joins TRBV27 and TRBJ2-1; D call uncertain. The germline V gene encodes CDR1 MNHEY and CDR2 SMNVEV (reference sequence). The CDR3 extends over 14 amino acids. Between the trimmed V and J ends, which lost 1 base and 0 bases, there was a span of 4 bases. In nucleotides, the CDR3 is TGTGCCAGCAGTTTATGGAACTCCTACAATGAGCAGTTCTTC. It specifies CASSLWNSYNEQFF.

The chain is built from TRBV23-1 and TRBJ2-7; possibly TRBD1 or TRBD2 for D (6 bases each). TRBV23-1 is recorded as an ORF, its role being uncertain. CDR3 size: 16 residues. V was cut by 1 base and J by 8 bases, with 21 bases left in between. Here the CDR3 reads CASSQFSRGPPVKQYF. The CDR3 DNA sequence: TGCGCCAGCAGTCAATTTTCCCGGGGGCCCCCTGTAAAGCAGTACTTC.

The V gene is TRBV2, the J gene TRBJ1-1; no reliable D call. This CDR3 has 16 residues. Per the germline V gene, CDR1 is SNHLY and CDR2 is FYNNEI. Trimming removed 1 base from V and 2 bases from J, with 14 bases in between. The CDR3 sequence is CASSEGRMVLNTEAFF. CDR3 bases: TGTGCCAGCAGTGAAGGTCGGATGGTACTCAACACTGAAGCTTTCTTT.

The chain couples TRBV19 to TRBJ2-7; 10 bases are a match to TRBD1. The CDR3 sequence is 15 residues long. J was trimmed by 2 bases and V by 4 bases; bases with no gene match: 5. Germline CDR1 LNHDA, CDR2 SQIVND (reference sequence). The DNA for the CDR3 is TGTGCCAGTAGTAACACGGGACAGGGGACCTACGAGCAGTACTTC. This translates into CASSNTGQGTYEQYF. The full variable domain, with the rest looked up from reference TRBV19 and TRBJ2-7, is DGGITQSPKYLFRKEGQNVTLSCEQNLNHDAMYWYRQDPGQGLRLIYYSQIVNDFQKGDIAEGYSVSREKKESFPLTVTSAQKNPTAFYLCASSNTGQGTYEQYFGPGTRLTVT.